Listed below are T cell receptor beta chains from one sample, sequenced in a study of blood T cell repertoires in COVID-19. Sequenced by immunoSEQ multiplex PCR; TCRdb stores in-frame clones only, minus some. The sample has a few hundred thousand clones, around nine tenths seen once. The material sequenced was peripheral blood. These receptors all stem from a man in his sixties who had recovered from COVID-19. CDR3s include the opening cysteine and the closing phenylalanine or tryptophan.

>TRBV6-1|TRBJ1-2
CASSEAHTNYGYTF
>TRBV5-1|TRBJ2-2
CASSLQLAGNTGELFF
>TRBV30|TRBJ2-7
CAWDDRARTSSYEQYF
>TRBV7-7|TRBJ2-5
CASSLAGSGKETQYF
>TRBV6-1|TRBJ2-1
CASSEAQGGQFF
>TRBV9|TRBJ2-7
CASSPMSSLLFYEQYF
>TRBV28|TRBJ1-2
CASSLSLGGDYGYTF
>TRBV7-9|TRBJ1-4
CASSLTPDSKREKLFF
>TRBV10-3|TRBJ2-3
CAIGGQATDTQYF
>TRBV6-2/TRBV6-3|TRBJ2-1
CASSYVRGGNEQFF
>TRBV30|TRBJ2-7
CAWSSRRTGKYEQYF
>TRBV30|TRBJ1-3
CAWSGTAARNTIYF
>TRBV5-5|TRBJ2-3
CASSPPRGTDTQYF
>TRBV21-1|TRBJ1-5
CASSTQGHSNQPQHF
>TRBV29-1|TRBJ1-2
CSGGQPDYTF
>TRBV2|TRBJ2-5
CASTPEGGETQYF
>TRBV7-2|TRBJ2-1
CASSLVKAHNEQFF
>TRBV7-2|TRBJ2-7
CASSSRSAGANEQYF
>TRBV28|TRBJ1-2
CASSLTGPGYTF
>TRBV5-6|TRBJ1-1
CASIRDRGSTEAFF
>TRBV19|TRBJ1-5
CASSVDTRGYQPQHF
>TRBV19|TRBJ2-7
CASSGTSGSYEQYF
>TRBV25-1|TRBJ2-3
CASSGGGPSTDTQYF
>TRBV13|TRBJ2-2
CASSLGLAGGPNTGELFF
>TRBV18|TRBJ2-7
CASSSGTGSEQYF
>TRBV10-3|TRBJ1-5
CAIRGQGQSQPQHF
>TRBV4-2|TRBJ2-3
CASSRGLAGGPDTQYF